This T cell receptor beta chain was obtained from a study of blood T cell repertoires in COVID-19. Turning to the study itself: The analysed material was cDNA or gDNA that came from T cells, B-cell-depleted T cells, or PBMCs.

CDR1 and CDR2 from the germline V gene are MNHEY and SVGAGI. V was cut by 7 bases and J by 4 bases, with 17 bases left in between. The CDR3 has 14 amino acids. Sequenced by immunoSEQ multiplex PCR; TCRdb stores in-frame clones only, minus some. The table shows 150,000 to 200,000 clones, with approximately 95% occurring only once. This TCR was sampled from a woman in her fifties or sixties with COVID-19, enrolled during active disease. Input material: peripheral blood. The chain uses TRBV6-5 and TRBJ2-7; D is unclear. CDR3 region: CASTRHGQAYEQYF. CDR3 DNA: TGTGCCAGCACCCGCCACGGCCAGGCGTACGAGCAGTACTTC.